The 9 T cell receptor beta chains below were found in one sample sequenced in a study of blood T cell repertoires in COVID-19. This table comes from immunoSEQ multiplex PCR, and its TCRdb copy is limited to in-frame clones, with some not included. The sample includes 250,000 to 300,000 clones, around 87% seen only once; the top ten take around 3.6%. Sample: peripheral blood. The receptors originated from a man between 18 and 35 years old with active or convalescent COVID-19.

The chain combines TRBV6-4 with TRBJ2-1; the D gene is possibly TRBD2 (5 bases). Trimming shortened V by 4 bases and J by 6 bases, and 13 bases separated the two germline ends. The length of the CDR3 is 14 residues. CDR1 is MRHNA, CDR2 SNTAGT, per germline. The CDR3 loop is CASSVEGEVNEQFF. Written as DNA, the CDR3 is TGTGCCAGCAGTGTAGAGGGCGAGGTCAATGAGCAGTTCTTC.

This chain's CDR3 is CASSPLTGTNPYSGYTF. The CDR3, as DNA: TGTGCCAGCAGCCCCCTGACAGGGACCAACCCGTATTCGGGCTACACCTTC. This chain joins TRBV7-8 and TRBJ1-2; 7 bases agree with TRBD1. The germline V gene has CDR1 SGHVS and CDR2 FQNEAQ. This CDR3 has 17 amino acids. V lost 5 bases, J lost 8 bases, and 20 bases stayed unmatched. The variable domain in full, with the rest retrieved from reference TRBV7-8 and TRBJ1-2, is GAGVSQSPRYKVAKRGQDVALRCDPISGHVSLFWYQQALGQGPEFLTYFQNEAQLDKSGLPSDRFFAERPEGSVSTLKIQRTQQEDSAVYLCASSPLTGTNPYSGYTFGSGTRLTVV.

This sequence joins TRBV3-1 (or the pseudogene TRBV3-2) and TRBJ2-6; D might be TRBD2 (5 bases). V was clipped by 5 bases and J by 0 bases, with 14 bases between them. Germline CDR1 LGHDT, CDR2 YNNKEL (reference sequence). The CDR3 consists of 17 residues. The CDR3 sequence: CASSARRPVSGANVLTF. DNA of the CDR3: TGTGCCAGCAGCGCCCGGAGGCCCGTCTCTGGGGCCAACGTCCTGACTTTC.

This clone was detected once. The genes are TRBV19 and TRBJ1-5; tentative D call: TRBD1 (6 bases). CDR3 length: 17 amino acids. V shed 6 bases and J shed 3 bases, with 21 bases lying between them. Per germline, CDR1 LNHDA and CDR2 SQIVND (reference sequence). The CDR3 loop reads CASSIGVYRAINQPQHF. The CDR3 DNA reads TGTGCCAGTAGCATCGGAGTTTACAGGGCTATCAATCAGCCCCAGCATTTT.

The chain links TRBV19 to TRBJ2-7; TRBD2 might be the D (6 bases). Trimming shortened V by 6 bases and J by 5 bases, and 14 bases separated the two germline ends. CDR3 length: 13 amino acids. The germline V gene has CDR1 LNHDA and CDR2 SQIVND (reference sequence). The CDR3 loop reads CASRRRGGDEQYF. CDR3 DNA sequence: TGTGCCAGTAGACGGAGGGGCGGCGACGAGCAGTACTTC.

This clone has only a few counts. This chain links TRBV5-1 with TRBJ2-7; 8 nucleotides match TRBD2. Germline CDR1 is SGHRS and CDR2 is YFSETQ. The CDR3 spans 15 residues. V trimming: 4 bases; J trimming: 2 bases; junction bases outside the gene matches: 8. The CDR3 spells CASSISGTRAYEQYF. The CDR3 nucleotides read TGCGCCAGCAGCATTTCCGGGACTAGAGCCTACGAGCAGTACTTC.

The chain is built from TRBV19 and TRBJ1-1; D unresolved. V lost 7 bases and J 1 base, leaving 16 bases between the germline ends. There are 15 residues in the CDR3. The V gene's germline CDR1 is LNHDA and CDR2 SQIVND (reference sequence). In DNA form, the CDR3 reads TGTGCCAGTAAAATATGGTTTGGGAGGAACACTGAAGCTTTCTTT. It encodes CASKIWFGRNTEAFF.

This clone has a handful of counts. J is TRBJ2-7 and V is TRBV3-1 (or the pseudogene TRBV3-2), with D possibly TRBD2 on 6 matching bases. This CDR3 is built from 14 residues. V was cut by 4 bases and J by 2 bases, with 12 bases left in between. Per the germline V gene, CDR1 is LGHDT and CDR2 is YNNKEL (reference sequence). CDR3 protein: CASSPGGTTYEQYF. The CDR3 DNA follows: TGTGCCAGCAGCCCCGGCGGGACCACCTACGAGCAGTACTTC.

This chain links TRBV6-5 with TRBJ1-6; no definite D call. The CDR3 has 14 residues. The V end lost 5 bases, the J end lost 1 base, and 6 bases lay between the germline ends. Per the germline V gene, CDR1 is MNHEY and CDR2 is SVGAGI. The chain's CDR3 is CASSPGSYNSPLHF. Here the CDR3 DNA reads TGTGCCAGCAGTCCGGGTTCCTATAATTCACCCCTCCACTTT.